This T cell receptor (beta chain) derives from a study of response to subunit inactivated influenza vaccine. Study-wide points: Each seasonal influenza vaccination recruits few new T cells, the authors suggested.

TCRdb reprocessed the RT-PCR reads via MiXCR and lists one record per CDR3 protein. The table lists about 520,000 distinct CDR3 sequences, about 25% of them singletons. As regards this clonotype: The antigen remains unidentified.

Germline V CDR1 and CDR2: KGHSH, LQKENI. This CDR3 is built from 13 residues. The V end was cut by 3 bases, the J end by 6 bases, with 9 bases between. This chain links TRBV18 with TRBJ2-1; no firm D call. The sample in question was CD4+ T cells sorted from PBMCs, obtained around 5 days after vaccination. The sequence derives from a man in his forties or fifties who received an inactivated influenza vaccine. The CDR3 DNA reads TGTGCCAGCTCACCTTGGGATGGCAATGAGCAGTTCTTC. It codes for CASSPWDGNEQFF.